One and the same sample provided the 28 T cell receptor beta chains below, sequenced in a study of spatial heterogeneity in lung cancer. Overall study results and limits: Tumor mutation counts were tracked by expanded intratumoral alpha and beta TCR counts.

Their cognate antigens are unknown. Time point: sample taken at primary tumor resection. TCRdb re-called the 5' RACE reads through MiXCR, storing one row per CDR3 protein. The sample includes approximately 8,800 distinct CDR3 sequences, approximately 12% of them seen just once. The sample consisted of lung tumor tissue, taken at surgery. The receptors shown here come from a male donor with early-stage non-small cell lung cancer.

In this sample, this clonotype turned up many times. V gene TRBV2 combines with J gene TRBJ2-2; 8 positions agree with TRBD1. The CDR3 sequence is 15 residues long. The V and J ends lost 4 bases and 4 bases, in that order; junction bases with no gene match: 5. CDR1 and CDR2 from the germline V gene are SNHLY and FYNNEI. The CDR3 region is CASSGAGGITGELFF. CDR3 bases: TGTGCCAGCAGTGGAGCAGGGGGCATCACCGGGGAGCTGTTTTTT.

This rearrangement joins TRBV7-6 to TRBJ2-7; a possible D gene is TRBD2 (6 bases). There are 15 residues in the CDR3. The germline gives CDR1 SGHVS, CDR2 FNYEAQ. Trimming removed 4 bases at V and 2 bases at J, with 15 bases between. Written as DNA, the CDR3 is TGTGCCAGCAGCTCGCGGGACGGACCAACCTACGAGCAGTACTTC. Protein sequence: CASSSRDGPTYEQYF.

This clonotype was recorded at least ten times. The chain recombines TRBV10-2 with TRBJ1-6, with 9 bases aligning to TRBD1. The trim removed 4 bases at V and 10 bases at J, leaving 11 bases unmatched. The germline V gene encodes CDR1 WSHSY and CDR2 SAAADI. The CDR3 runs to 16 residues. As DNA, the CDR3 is TGCGCCAGCAGTGCGCCACCGGGACAGGGTCTATCACCCCTCCACTTT. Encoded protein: CASSAPPGQGLSPLHF.

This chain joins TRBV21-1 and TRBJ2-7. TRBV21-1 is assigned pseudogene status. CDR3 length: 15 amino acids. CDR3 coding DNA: TGTGCCAGCAGCAAACTTGCGAATACCTCCTACGAGCAGTACTTC. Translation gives CASSKLANTSYEQYF.

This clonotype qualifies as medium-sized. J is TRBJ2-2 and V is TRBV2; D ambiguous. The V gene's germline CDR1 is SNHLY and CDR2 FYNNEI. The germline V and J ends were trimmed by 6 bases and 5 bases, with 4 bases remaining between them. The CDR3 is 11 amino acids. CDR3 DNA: TGTGCCAGCAGGGAGACCGGGGAGCTGTTTTTT. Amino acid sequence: CASRETGELFF.

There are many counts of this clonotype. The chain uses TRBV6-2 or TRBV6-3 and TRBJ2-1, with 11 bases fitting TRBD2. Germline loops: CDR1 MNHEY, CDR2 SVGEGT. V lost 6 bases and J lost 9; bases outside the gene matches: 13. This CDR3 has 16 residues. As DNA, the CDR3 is TGTGCCAGCAGCTCCCATAGCGGGAGGGCCGGAGGTGAGCAGTTCTTC. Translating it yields CASSSHSGRAGGEQFF.

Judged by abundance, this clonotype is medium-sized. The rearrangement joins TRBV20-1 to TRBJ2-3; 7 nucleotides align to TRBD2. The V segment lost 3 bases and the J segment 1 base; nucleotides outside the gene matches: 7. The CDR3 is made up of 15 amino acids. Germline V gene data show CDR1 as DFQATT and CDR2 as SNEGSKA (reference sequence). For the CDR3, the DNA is TGCAGTGCTAGTGAGTCGGGAGGACGCACAGATACGCAGTATTTT. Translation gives CSASESGGRTDTQYF.

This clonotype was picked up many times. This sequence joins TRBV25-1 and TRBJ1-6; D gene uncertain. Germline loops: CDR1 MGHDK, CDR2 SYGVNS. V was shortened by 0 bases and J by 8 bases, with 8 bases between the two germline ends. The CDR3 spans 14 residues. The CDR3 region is CASSEYGGYSPLHF. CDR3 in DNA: TGTGCCAGCAGTGAATATGGAGGGTATTCACCCCTCCACTTT.

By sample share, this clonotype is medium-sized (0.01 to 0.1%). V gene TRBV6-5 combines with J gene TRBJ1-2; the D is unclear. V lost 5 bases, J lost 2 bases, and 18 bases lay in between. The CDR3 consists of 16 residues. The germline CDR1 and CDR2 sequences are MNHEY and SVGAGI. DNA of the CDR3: TGTGCCAGCAGTGCCTACCAGACGGCCCAAAACTATGGCTACACCTTC. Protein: CASSAYQTAQNYGYTF.

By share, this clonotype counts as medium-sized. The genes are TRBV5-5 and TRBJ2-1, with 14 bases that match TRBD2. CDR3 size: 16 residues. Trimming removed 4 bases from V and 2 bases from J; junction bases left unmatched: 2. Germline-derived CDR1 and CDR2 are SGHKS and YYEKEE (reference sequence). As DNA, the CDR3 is TGTGCCAGCAGCCCGGGACTAGCGGGGGCCTACAATGAGCAGTTCTTC. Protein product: CASSPGLAGAYNEQFF.

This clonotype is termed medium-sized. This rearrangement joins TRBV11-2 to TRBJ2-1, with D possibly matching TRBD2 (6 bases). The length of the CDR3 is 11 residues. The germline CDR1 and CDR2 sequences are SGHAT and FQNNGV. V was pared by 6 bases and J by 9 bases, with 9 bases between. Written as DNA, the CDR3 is TGTGCCAGCAGACTAGCAGCTGAGCAGTTCTTC. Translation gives CASRLAAEQFF.

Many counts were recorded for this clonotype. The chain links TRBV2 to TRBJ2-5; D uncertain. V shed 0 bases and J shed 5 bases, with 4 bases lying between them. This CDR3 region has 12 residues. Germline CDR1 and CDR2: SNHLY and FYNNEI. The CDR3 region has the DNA TGTGCCAGCAGTGAAGCTGGCGAGACCCAGTACTTC. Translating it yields CASSEAGETQYF.

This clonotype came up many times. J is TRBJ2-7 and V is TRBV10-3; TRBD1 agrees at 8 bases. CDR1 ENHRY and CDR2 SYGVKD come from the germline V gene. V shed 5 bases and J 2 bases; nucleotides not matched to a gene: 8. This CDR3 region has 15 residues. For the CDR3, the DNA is TGTGCCATCAGTCCTGGACAGGGAAGGCCCTACGAGCAGTACTTC. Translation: CAISPGQGRPYEQYF.

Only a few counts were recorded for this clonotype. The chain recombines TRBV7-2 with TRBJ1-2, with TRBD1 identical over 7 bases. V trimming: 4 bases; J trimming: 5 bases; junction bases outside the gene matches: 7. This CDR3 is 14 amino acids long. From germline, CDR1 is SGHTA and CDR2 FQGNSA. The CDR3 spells CASSSRQGSYGYTF. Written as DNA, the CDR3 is TGTGCCAGCAGCTCTAGACAGGGCTCGTATGGCTACACCTTC.

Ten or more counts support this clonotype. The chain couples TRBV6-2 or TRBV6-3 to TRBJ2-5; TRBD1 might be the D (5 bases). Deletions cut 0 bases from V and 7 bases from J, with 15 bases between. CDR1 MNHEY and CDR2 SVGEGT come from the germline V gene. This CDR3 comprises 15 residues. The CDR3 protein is CASSYSDSTQGTQYF. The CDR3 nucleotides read TGTGCCAGCAGTTACTCCGATAGCACCCAGGGGACCCAGTACTTC.

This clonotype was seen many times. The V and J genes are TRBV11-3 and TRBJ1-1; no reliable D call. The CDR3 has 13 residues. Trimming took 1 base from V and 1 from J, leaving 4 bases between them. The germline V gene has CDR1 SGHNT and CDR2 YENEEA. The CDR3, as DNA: TGTGCCAGCAGCTTAGCTGGGAACACTGAAGCTTTCTTT. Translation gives CASSLAGNTEAFF.

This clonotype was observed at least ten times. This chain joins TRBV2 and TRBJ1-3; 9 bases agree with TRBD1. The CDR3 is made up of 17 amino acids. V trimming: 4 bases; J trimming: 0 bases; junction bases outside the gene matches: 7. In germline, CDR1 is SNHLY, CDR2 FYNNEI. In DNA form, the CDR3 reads TGTGCCAGCAGTGGCCCAGGGACAGGGAGCTCTGGAAACACCATATATTTT. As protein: CASSGPGTGSSGNTIYF.

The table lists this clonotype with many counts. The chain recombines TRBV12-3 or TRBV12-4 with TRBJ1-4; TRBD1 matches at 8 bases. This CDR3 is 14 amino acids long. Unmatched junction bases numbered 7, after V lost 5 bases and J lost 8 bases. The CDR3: CASSPNGQGEKLFF. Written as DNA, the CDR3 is TGTGCCAGCAGTCCGAATGGACAGGGAGAAAAACTGTTTTTT.

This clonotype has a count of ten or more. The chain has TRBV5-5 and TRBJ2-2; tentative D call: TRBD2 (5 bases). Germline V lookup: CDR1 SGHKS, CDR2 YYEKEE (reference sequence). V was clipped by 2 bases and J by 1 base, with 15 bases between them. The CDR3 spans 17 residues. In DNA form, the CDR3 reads TGTGCCAGCAGCTTTAGGATTAGCGCTATGAACACCGGGGAGCTGTTTTTT. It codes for CASSFRISAMNTGELFF. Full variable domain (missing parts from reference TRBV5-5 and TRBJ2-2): DAGVTQSPTHLIKTRGQQVTLRCSPISGHKSVSWYQQVLGQGPQFIFQYYEKEERGRGNFPDRFSARQFPNYSSELNVNALLLGDSALYLCASSFRISAMNTGELFFGEGSRLTVL.

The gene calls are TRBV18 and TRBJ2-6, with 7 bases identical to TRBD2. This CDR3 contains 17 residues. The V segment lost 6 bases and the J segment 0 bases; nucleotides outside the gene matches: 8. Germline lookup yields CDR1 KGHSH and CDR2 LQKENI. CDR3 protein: CASSPGGPNSGANVLTF. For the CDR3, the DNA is TGTGCCAGCTCGCCGGGGGGACCTAACTCTGGGGCCAACGTCCTGACTTTC. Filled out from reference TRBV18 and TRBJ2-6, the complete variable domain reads NAGVMQNPRHLVRRRGQEARLRCSPMKGHSHVYWYRQLPEEGLKFMVYLQKENIIDESGMPKERFSAEFPKEGPSILRIQQVVRGDSAAYFCASSPGGPNSGANVLTFGAGSRLTVL.

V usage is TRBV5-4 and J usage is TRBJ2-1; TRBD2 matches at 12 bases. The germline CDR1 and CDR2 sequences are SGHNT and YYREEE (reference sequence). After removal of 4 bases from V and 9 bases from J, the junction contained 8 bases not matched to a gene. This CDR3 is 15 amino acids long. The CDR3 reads CASSQRLAGDGEQFF. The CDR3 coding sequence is TGTGCCAGCAGCCAACGACTAGCGGGAGATGGTGAGCAGTTCTTC.

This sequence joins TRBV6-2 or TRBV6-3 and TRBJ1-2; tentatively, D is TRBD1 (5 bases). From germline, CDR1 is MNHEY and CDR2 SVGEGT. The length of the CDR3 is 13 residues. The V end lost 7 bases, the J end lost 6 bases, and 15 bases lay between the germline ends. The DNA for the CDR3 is TGTGCCAGCAAGAACCAGGGTGTACATGGCTACACCTTC. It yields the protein CASKNQGVHGYTF.

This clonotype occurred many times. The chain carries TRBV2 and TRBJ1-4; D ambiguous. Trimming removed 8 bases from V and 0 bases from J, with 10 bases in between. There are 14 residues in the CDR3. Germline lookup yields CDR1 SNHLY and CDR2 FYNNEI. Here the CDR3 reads CASSRQATNEKLFF. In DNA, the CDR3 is TGTGCCAGCTCCCGACAAGCAACTAATGAAAAACTGTTTTTT.

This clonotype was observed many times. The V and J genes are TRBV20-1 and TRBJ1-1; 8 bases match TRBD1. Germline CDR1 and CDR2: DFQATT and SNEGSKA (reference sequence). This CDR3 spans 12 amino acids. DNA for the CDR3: TGCAGCGCGACAGGGGTAAACACTGAAGCTTTCTTT. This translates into CSATGVNTEAFF.

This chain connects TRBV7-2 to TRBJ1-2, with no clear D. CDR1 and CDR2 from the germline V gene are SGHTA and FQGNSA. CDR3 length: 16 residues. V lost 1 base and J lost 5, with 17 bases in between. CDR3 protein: CASSLDGGRLVYGYTF. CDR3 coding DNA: TGTGCCAGCAGCTTAGATGGTGGGCGGCTGGTATATGGCTACACCTTC. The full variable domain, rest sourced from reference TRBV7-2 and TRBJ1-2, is GAGVSQSPSNKVTEKGKDVELRCDPISGHTALYWYRQSLGQGLEFLIYFQGNSAPDKSGLPSDRFSAERTGGSVSTLTIQRTQQEDSAVYLCASSLDGGRLVYGYTFGSGTRLTVV.

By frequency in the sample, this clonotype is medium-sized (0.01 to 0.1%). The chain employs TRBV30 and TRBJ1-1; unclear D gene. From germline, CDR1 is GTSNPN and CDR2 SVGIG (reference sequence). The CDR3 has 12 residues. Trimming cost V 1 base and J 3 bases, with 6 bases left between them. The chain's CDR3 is CAWSEPYTEAFF. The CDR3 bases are TGTGCCTGGAGTGAGCCCTACACTGAAGCTTTCTTT.

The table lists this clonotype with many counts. CDR3 in DNA: TGTGCCATCAGTGAGTCGCAGGGGATGAACACTGAAGCTTTCTTT. Protein: CAISESQGMNTEAFF. The chain joins TRBV10-3 to TRBJ1-1, with D possibly being TRBD1 (6 bases). V was cut by 0 bases and J by 0 bases, with 8 bases left in between. The CDR3 contains 15 residues. Germline V gene lookup returns CDR1 ENHRY and CDR2 SYGVKD.

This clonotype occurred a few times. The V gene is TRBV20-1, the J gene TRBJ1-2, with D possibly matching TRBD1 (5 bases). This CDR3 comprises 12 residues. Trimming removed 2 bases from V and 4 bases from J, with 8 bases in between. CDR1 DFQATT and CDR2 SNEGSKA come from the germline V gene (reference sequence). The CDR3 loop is CSARWGAYGYTF. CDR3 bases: TGCAGTGCTAGATGGGGCGCCTATGGCTACACCTTC.